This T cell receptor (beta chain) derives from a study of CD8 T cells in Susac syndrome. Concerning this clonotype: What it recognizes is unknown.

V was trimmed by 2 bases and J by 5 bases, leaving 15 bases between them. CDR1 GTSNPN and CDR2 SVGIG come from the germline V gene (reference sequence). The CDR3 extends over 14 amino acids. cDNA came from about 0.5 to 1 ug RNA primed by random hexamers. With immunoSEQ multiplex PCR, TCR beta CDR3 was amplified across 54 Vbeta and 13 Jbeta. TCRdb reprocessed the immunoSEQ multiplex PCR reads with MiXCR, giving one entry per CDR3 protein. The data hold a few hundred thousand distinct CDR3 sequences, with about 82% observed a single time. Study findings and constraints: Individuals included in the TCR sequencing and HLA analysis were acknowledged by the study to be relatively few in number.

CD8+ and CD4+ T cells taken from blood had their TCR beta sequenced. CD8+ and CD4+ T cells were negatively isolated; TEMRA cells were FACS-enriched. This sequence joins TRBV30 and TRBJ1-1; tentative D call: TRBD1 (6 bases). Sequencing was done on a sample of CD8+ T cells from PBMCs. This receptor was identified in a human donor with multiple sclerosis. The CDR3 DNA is TGTGCCTGGAGTCTAGGGCAGGGGTGGACTGAAGCTTTCTTT. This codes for CAWSLGQGWTEAFF.